This is a list of T cell receptor beta chains from one sample in a study of T cell repertoires in Merkel cell carcinoma. Repertoires were generated with immunoSEQ multiplex PCR, while TCRdb's copy carries only in-frame clones and drops some. The sample includes 12,000 to 15,000 clones, around four fifths of them seen just once. The sample comprised tumor tissue. These receptor sequences come from an adult with Merkel cell carcinoma. Both conserved end residues are part of each CDR3.

v_gene	CDR3aa
TRBV4-3	CASGPEPDGSTDTQYF
TRBV20-1	CSASGGLGNQPQHF
TRBV7-9	CASRGMFAPEAFF
TRBV19	CASRYRGGYGYTF
TRBV27	CASSLKGGAWVNTEAFF
TRBV7-2	CASSRGGADPLETQYF
TRBV5-4	CASSPRGVSYEQYF
TRBV5-4	CASSLAGRGNTGELFF
TRBV7-2	CASRIQLDSYEQYF
TRBV7-9	CASSSDRPSPLHF
TRBV7-2	CASSLAGSGPYEQYF
TRBV7-6	CASSSTTSGTYNEQFF
TRBV5-1	CASGQDRAYNEQFF
TRBV28	CASSTLWNEQFF
TRBV27	CASSPDPRGRGETQYF
TRBV9	CASSISSVGGELFF
TRBV2	CASSEQATLGSDTQYF
TRBV6-1	CASSVYPGTSMVSEQFF
TRBV9	CASSATVIGNEQFF
TRBV4-2	CASSPLQGGEQFF
TRBV29-1	CSVDSGQTDTQYF
TRBV30	CAWSEARAIYF
TRBV7-8	CASRPGLHGGAQYF
TRBV18	CASSPRRGHTEAFF
TRBV6-5	CASSYSGGSSYEQYF
TRBV29-1	CSGFFILNTEAFF
TRBV6-5	CASSPRIAGAGEQYF
TRBV7-3	CASSLGGKETQYF
TRBV4-1	CASSQGVPFDRGFSNEQFF
TRBV18	CASSPTGNLEKLFF
TRBV6-4	CASSDSIRDHQPQHF
TRBV9	CASSDGGAVGDTQYF
TRBV6-2/TRBV6-3	CASSARTGPSYNEQFF
TRBV4-1	CASSPWGNTEAFF
TRBV6-1	CASSAITGSPNTGELFF
TRBV7-9	CASSLRGQGNTEAFF
TRBV7-9	CASSAGRTGGETQYF
TRBV4-3	CASSQGDFNYGYTF
TRBV9	CASSARLAGGYNEQFF
TRBV7-9	CASSLGGSQPQHF
TRBV9	CASSVTGDHSYEQYF
TRBV6-2/TRBV6-3	CASSYMAGAVFNYGYTF
TRBV7-4	CASSPTPGGGIGQYF
TRBV11-3	CASSPPGGGPNNSPLHF
TRBV7-9	CASSSVSMNTEAFF
TRBV4-3	CASSQWGFVNSDTQYF
TRBV19	CASTLGRQPRGTEAFF
TRBV27	CASSLGWSRNTEAFF
TRBV2	CASSSPGQGAVTDTQYF
TRBV5-4	CASSPQVPGTSGANVLTF
TRBV7-2	CASSGRGVETQYF
TRBV6-2/TRBV6-3	CASSDGTGPMNTEAFF
TRBV28	CASSLLGQPQHF
TRBV10-2	CASSESWQNNEQFF
TRBV27	CASSLTGDNEQFF